This paragraph reports one TCR beta chain. Its antigen remains unidentified. Described treatment: oral pan-JAK inhibitor, 5-10 mg twice daily. From PBMCs, CD4+ and CD8+ T cells were sorted. With 1 base clipped from V and 5 bases from J, the junction kept 4 bases outside the gene matches. Looked up from germline, CDR1 is SGHTA and CDR2 is FQGNSA. The CDR3 length is 15 residues. The sample comes from a study of CD8+ T cells in alopecia areata. Overall study context: Treated patients received oral tofacitinib, 5 to 10 mg twice daily. Notes on the study in general: Scalp clonality, together with expanded CD8+ clones among the top 100, fell significantly with tofacitinib. Clonality exceeded that of normal scalp in lesional scalp, most notably in alopecia totalis/universalis.

Reverse transcription of extracted RNA yielded cDNA, which provided the sequencing template. Using immunoSEQ multiplex PCR, the repertoire was profiled, and TCRdb retains in-frame clones only, with some absent. The sample contains fewer than 100,000 clones, around 60% of which appear only once. The genes are TRBV7-2 and TRBJ2-5, with 10 nucleotides matching TRBD2. This TCR was sampled from a human donor with alopecia areata. Sequencing was performed on CD8+ T cells sorted from blood, taken at week 4, from a patient treated with tofacitinib. CDR3 loop: CASSLGLAGVETQYF. The CDR3 DNA is TGTGCCAGCAGCTTAGGCCTAGCGGGAGTGGAGACCCAGTACTTC. Full variable domain (rest looked up from reference TRBV7-2 and TRBJ2-5): GAGVSQSPSNKVTEKGKDVELRCDPISGHTALYWYRQSLGQGLEFLIYFQGNSAPDKSGLPSDRFSAERTGGSVSTLTIQRTQQEDSAVYLCASSLGLAGVETQYFGPGTRLLVL.